The entry that follows covers one T cell receptor beta chain sequence. Measured with immunoSEQ multiplex PCR; TCRdb has only the in-frame clones, and not every one. The sample lists roughly 150,000 clones, around 90% occurring once. This sample is part of a study of control samples from healthy donors and cancer patients. This CDR3 contains 20 residues. Trimming removed 5 bases from V and 3 bases from J; junction bases left unmatched: 19. Germline V lookup: CDR1 KGHSH, CDR2 LQKENI. The source is a man between 18 and 35 years old in good health. The rearrangement uses TRBV18 and TRBJ2-2, with 9 bases lining up with TRBD2. Sequencing was done on a sample of blood. CDR3 nucleotides: TGTGCCAGCTCAACCAATCCAGCGGGGGGTCCCCGAGATTACACCGGGGAGCTGTTTTTT. Its protein product is CASSTNPAGGPRDYTGELFF.